Presented here are 2 T cell receptor beta chains from one specimen sequenced in a study of blood T cell repertoires in COVID-19. Clones were read by immunoSEQ multiplex PCR, and TCRdb kept only the in-frame ones, dropping some. The sample contains about 270,000 clones, 87% of which appear only once. Sequencing used peripheral blood. The receptors shown here come from a woman aged 45-65 years with acute or convalescent COVID-19.

This chain's CDR3 is CASSYSVGGGNQPQHF. The DNA of the CDR3 is TGTGCCAGCAGTTACTCGGTAGGGGGTGGCAATCAGCCCCAGCATTTT. The V call is TRBV6-2 or TRBV6-3, the J call TRBJ1-5; a possible D gene is TRBD1 (6 bases). This CDR3 has 16 residues. Germline assignment: CDR1 MNHEY and CDR2 SVGEGT. V dropped 0 bases and J dropped 2 bases, with 11 bases sitting between them.

The genes are TRBV28 and TRBJ1-2; D is uncertain. CDR3 length equals 14 residues. V lost 3 bases and J 8 bases, leaving 16 bases between the germline ends. Germline CDR1 and CDR2: MDHEN and SYDVKM. The CDR3 bases are TGTGCCAGCAGTTTTCGGGGAGCAGGCTACGGCTACACCTTC. It yields the protein CASSFRGAGYGYTF.